Sequencing of this T cell receptor beta chain was carried out in a study of blood T cell repertoires in COVID-19. Study as a whole: Acute and convalescent COVID-19 specimens originated in the United States, Italy and Spain. PBMCs, B-cell-depleted T cells, or T cells provided the cDNA or gDNA that made up the material.

V trimming: 1 base; J trimming: 5 bases; junction bases outside the gene matches: 5. There are 15 residues in the CDR3. Germline V gives CDR1 LNHDA, CDR2 SQIVND (reference sequence). Sequencing was performed with immunoSEQ multiplex PCR; in TCRdb, only in-frame clones are kept and a portion is missing. In the table there are under 150,000 clones, roughly 88% of which are singletons. This clonotype was obtained from a human donor in a cohort sampled during active COVID-19. This rearrangement joins TRBV19 to TRBJ2-5; TRBD2 matches at 9 bases. Sequenced: peripheral blood. CDR3 in DNA: TGTGCCAGTAGTATAGTTCCAGCGGGGGGTGAGACCCAGTACTTC. Its protein product is CASSIVPAGGETQYF.